The 9 T cell receptor beta chains below all came from one sample that was sequenced in a study of blood T cell repertoires in COVID-19. The repertoire was sequenced with immunoSEQ multiplex PCR; TCRdb's copy has only in-frame clones and lacks some. Among about 250,000 clones listed, 87% were seen once. What was sequenced was peripheral blood. These TCRs come from a man aged 18 to 35 with active or convalescent COVID-19.

The chain recombines TRBV18 with TRBJ1-1; D not certain. V dropped 2 bases and J dropped 6 bases, with 16 bases sitting between them. Germline-derived CDR1 and CDR2 are KGHSH and LQKENI. This CDR3 spans 15 amino acids. The CDR3 reads CASSPVAQRLAEAFF. The DNA of the CDR3 is TGTGCCAGCTCACCAGTGGCCCAACGTCTAGCTGAAGCTTTCTTT. The complete variable domain, with remaining parts taken from reference TRBV18 and TRBJ1-1, reads NAGVMQNPRHLVRRRGQEARLRCSPMKGHSHVYWYRQLPEEGLKFMVYLQKENIIDESGMPKERFSAEFPKEGPSILRIQQVVRGDSAAYFCASSPVAQRLAEAFFGQGTRLTVV.

V gene TRBV5-6 combines with J gene TRBJ1-2; no definite D call. Between the trimmed V and J ends, which lost 2 bases and 7 bases, there was a span of 6 bases. Germline loops: CDR1 SGHDT, CDR2 YYEEEE. The CDR3 has 11 residues. The CDR3 bases are TGTGCCAGCAGCTTAGGAGGTGGCTACACCTTC. Protein sequence: CASSLGGGYTF.

J is TRBJ2-1 and V is TRBV7-3, with D unresolved. The CDR3 totals 15 residues. Trimming took off 5 bases at V and 1 base at J, with 12 bases between the two ends. Germline V gene sequence: CDR1 SGHTA, CDR2 FQGTGA. The CDR3 spells CASSPSSGSYNEQFF. CDR3 sequence (DNA): TGTGCCAGCAGCCCCTCGTCCGGTTCCTACAATGAGCAGTTCTTC.

This clone was seen a few times. The chain uses TRBV19 and TRBJ1-5; 12 positions agree with TRBD1. The germline V gene has CDR1 LNHDA and CDR2 SQIVND (reference sequence). This CDR3 contains 16 residues. V lost 3 bases and J lost 7; bases outside the gene matches: 7. CDR3 coding DNA: TGTGCCAGTAGTATCTTAGGGACAGGGGGCGCCCAGCCCCAGCATTTT. Translated, it gives CASSILGTGGAQPQHF. Full variable domain (missing parts from reference TRBV19 and TRBJ1-5): DGGITQSPKYLFRKEGQNVTLSCEQNLNHDAMYWYRQDPGQGLRLIYYSQIVNDFQKGDIAEGYSVSREKKESFPLTVTSAQKNPTAFYLCASSILGTGGAQPQHFGDGTRLSIL.

Points on this clone: Other DNA sequences in the same sample also yield this CDR3. This sequence joins TRBV9 and TRBJ1-5; 7 nucleotides agree with TRBD1. Germline assignment: CDR1 SGDLS and CDR2 YYNGEE. J gave up 2 bases and V 3 bases, and 2 bases lay outside the gene matches. The CDR3 loop spans 14 amino acids. CDR3 protein: CASSAGQGNQPQHF. The CDR3 coding sequence is TGTGCCAGCAGCGCCGGACAGGGCAATCAGCCCCAGCATTTT.

This clone was counted between two and nine times. An end of the junction does not agree with germline; a read error may underlie this. The V call is TRBV18, the J call TRBJ1-1; TRBD1 matches 11 bases. This CDR3 contains 14 residues. Germline loops: CDR1 KGHSH, CDR2 LQKENI. The CDR3 DNA is TGTGCCAGCTCAACTCGGACAGGGGGCGATTCGGTTCTCTTT. This translates into CASSTRTGGDSVLF. Looking up the rest from reference TRBV18 and TRBJ1-1 gives the full variable domain: NAGVMQNPRHLVRRRGQEARLRCSPMKGHSHVYWYRQLPEEGLKFMVYLQKENIIDESGMPKERFSAEFPKEGPSILRIQQVVRGDSAAYFCASSTRTGGDSVLFGQGTRLTVV.

The chain is built from TRBV2 and TRBJ2-7, with 10 bases that match TRBD2. The ends lost 3 bases at V and 4 bases at J; junction bases unmatched: 6. Germline V gene lookup returns CDR1 SNHLY and CDR2 FYNNEI. This CDR3 region has 15 residues. CDR3 in amino acids: CASSDSGGNLYEQYF. CDR3 coding DNA: TGTGCCAGCAGTGATAGCGGGGGGAACTTGTACGAGCAGTACTTC.

The CDR3 is CSATQTGELFF. In DNA, the CDR3 is TGCAGTGCCACTCAAACCGGGGAGCTGTTTTTT. V is TRBV20-1 and J is TRBJ2-2; D not resolved. This CDR3 contains 11 residues. V shed 6 bases and J shed 5 bases, with 7 bases lying between them. Looked up from germline, CDR1 is DFQATT and CDR2 is SNEGSKA (reference sequence).

V usage is TRBV15 and J usage is TRBJ1-2; the D gene is possibly TRBD1 (6 bases). The V gene lost 6 bases and the J gene lost 8 bases, with 16 bases spanning the gap. CDR3 length: 13 amino acids. CDR1 is LNHNV, CDR2 YYDKDF, per germline (reference sequence). CDR3 protein: CATRGGVDSGYTF. CDR3 sequence (DNA): TGTGCCACCAGAGGGGGGGTGGACTCGGGCTACACCTTC.